The T cell receptor beta chain described here comes from a study of blood T cell repertoires in COVID-19 (dated by TCRdb to the early 2020s). Looking at the study overall: Samples from collaborators originated in the United States, Italy and Spain and spanned both the acute and convalescent phases of COVID-19. The prospective study material was composed of cDNA or gDNA derived from T cells, B-cell-depleted T cells, or PBMCs. Deeply sampled blood TCRbeta repertoires from subjects exposed to, actively infected with, or recovered from COVID-19 were included in the dataset. The repertoires were made available in a free public database intended to serve as a resource for research on the immune response to SARS-CoV-2. The samples were drawn from the first 160 participants of the ongoing ImmuneRACE study and from 1,254 subjects provided by 6 global collaborators. A de-identified subject ID, COVID-19 status, age in years and sex were almost always included in the sample metadata. Where HLA class I and class II types were available, the types were taken from metadata supplied by the sample provider, not from assay-based typing. Results the study describes overall, beyond this receptor: The amount of clinical and demographic metadata varied by source and participant and was provided uncurated.

Collaborating institutions collected whole blood in K2EDTA tubes following their own protocols. For TCRbeta analysis, collaborator samples were shipped as frozen whole blood, as isolated PBMCs, or as DNA extracted from either sample type. TCRbeta CDR3 regions were amplified from genomic DNA using the immunoSEQ Assay, a bias-controlled multiplex PCR. In the source study's methods: The number of nucleated cells in each sample was estimated by amplification of reference gene primers within the assay. To quantify the absolute abundance of each unique TCRbeta CDR3 rearrangement, sequence reads were collapsed and filtered. For each sample, productive Simpson clonality was calculated as the square root of Simpson's diversity index over productive rearrangements. Imported from immuneACCESS, the table was reduced by TCRdb to in-frame sequences with V and J called. These copies leave out some clones; in studies compared against another copy, an unresolved V gene accounts for under half, and the cause of the remainder is not known. The V and J calls and the clone size are those of that table, but D and trimming were determined from the DNA. This sample lists some 200,000 clones; 86% were detected once. The top ten hold 5% to 6.5% of the sample.

Remarks on this clone: Its antigen is not yet known. No base quality information exists; no much larger clone differs at one position.

Looking up the germline V gene yields CDR1 SQVTM and CDR2 ANQGSEA. Relative to germline, V is 7 bases shorter and J is 5 bases shorter, with 19 bases between their ends. There are 14 amino acids in the CDR3, from cysteine to phenylalanine inclusive. Only the CDR3 DNA stays, 42 bases, in frame from base 1. The clonotype was recovered from an elderly man with acute or convalescent COVID-19. The sequenced sample consisted of peripheral blood. The chain joins TRBV29-1 to TRBJ2-3; a weak D assignment points to TRBD2 (5 bases agree). CDR3 reads: CSGQDLGGGDTQYF. The nucleotide sequence reads TGCAGCGGCCAGGACTTAGGAGGTGGAGATACGCAGTATTTT.